This T cell receptor (beta chain) was sequenced during a study of molecular identifiers for immune sequencing clone quantification. Overall study findings and caveats: Jurkat TCR RNA from one cell was spiked into fewer than 1.2 million naive cells, and it was reportedly detectable there.

V lost 8 bases and J lost 0, with 8 bases in between. The germline gives CDR1 MNHEY, CDR2 SMNVEV (reference sequence). The CDR3 loop spans 13 amino acids. TCRdb itself ran the PCR reads through MiXCR, one entry per CDR3 protein. The repertoire consists of some 94,000 distinct CDR3 sequences, with roughly 25% occurring once and the leading ten covering 0.6% to 0.95%. This clonotype was observed a handful of times. The antigen is undetermined. This TCR derives from a human donor in good health. Some libraries in this study had Jurkat cell RNA spiked in. The source material was naive CD8+ T cells from blood, with Jurkat cell RNA spiked in. Stated subset: FACS-sorted CD8+CD4-CCR7+CD45RA+ naive T cells. The V and J genes are TRBV27 and TRBJ1-5; D unresolved. CDR3 sequence reads: CASGRDSNQPQHF. CDR3 coding DNA: TGTGCCAGCGGTAGGGATAGCAATCAGCCCCAGCATTTT.